This T cell receptor (beta chain) was recovered during a study of blood T cell repertoires in COVID-19. Overall study context: Donors in the United States, Italy and Spain gave samples during acute or convalescent COVID-19. In each case, the material was cDNA or gDNA derived from T cells, B-cell-depleted T cells, or PBMCs.

In the original processing: From reference gene primer amplification, estimates of nucleated cell counts were derived. Sequenced by immunoSEQ multiplex PCR; TCRdb stores in-frame clones only, minus some. V and J calls and clone size are as listed in that table; D and trimming were resolved from the DNA. The profile shows approximately 170,000 clones, around 86% of them singletons. Germline CDR1 reads SGHNT; CDR2 reads YYREEE (reference sequence). The CDR3 length is 15 residues. The V and J ends lost 4 bases and 8 bases, in that order; junction bases with no gene match: 13. The Seattle patients, enrolled during active infection, were followed longitudinally.

This sequence was found in a woman aged 70-85 years with COVID-19, enrolled during active disease. Source material: peripheral blood. The genes are TRBV5-4 and TRBJ1-2, with 8 bases lining up with TRBD1. The CDR3 spells CASSSPAGGSGGYTF. Here the CDR3 DNA reads TGTGCCAGCAGCAGTCCCGCAGGGGGCAGTGGCGGCTACACCTTC.